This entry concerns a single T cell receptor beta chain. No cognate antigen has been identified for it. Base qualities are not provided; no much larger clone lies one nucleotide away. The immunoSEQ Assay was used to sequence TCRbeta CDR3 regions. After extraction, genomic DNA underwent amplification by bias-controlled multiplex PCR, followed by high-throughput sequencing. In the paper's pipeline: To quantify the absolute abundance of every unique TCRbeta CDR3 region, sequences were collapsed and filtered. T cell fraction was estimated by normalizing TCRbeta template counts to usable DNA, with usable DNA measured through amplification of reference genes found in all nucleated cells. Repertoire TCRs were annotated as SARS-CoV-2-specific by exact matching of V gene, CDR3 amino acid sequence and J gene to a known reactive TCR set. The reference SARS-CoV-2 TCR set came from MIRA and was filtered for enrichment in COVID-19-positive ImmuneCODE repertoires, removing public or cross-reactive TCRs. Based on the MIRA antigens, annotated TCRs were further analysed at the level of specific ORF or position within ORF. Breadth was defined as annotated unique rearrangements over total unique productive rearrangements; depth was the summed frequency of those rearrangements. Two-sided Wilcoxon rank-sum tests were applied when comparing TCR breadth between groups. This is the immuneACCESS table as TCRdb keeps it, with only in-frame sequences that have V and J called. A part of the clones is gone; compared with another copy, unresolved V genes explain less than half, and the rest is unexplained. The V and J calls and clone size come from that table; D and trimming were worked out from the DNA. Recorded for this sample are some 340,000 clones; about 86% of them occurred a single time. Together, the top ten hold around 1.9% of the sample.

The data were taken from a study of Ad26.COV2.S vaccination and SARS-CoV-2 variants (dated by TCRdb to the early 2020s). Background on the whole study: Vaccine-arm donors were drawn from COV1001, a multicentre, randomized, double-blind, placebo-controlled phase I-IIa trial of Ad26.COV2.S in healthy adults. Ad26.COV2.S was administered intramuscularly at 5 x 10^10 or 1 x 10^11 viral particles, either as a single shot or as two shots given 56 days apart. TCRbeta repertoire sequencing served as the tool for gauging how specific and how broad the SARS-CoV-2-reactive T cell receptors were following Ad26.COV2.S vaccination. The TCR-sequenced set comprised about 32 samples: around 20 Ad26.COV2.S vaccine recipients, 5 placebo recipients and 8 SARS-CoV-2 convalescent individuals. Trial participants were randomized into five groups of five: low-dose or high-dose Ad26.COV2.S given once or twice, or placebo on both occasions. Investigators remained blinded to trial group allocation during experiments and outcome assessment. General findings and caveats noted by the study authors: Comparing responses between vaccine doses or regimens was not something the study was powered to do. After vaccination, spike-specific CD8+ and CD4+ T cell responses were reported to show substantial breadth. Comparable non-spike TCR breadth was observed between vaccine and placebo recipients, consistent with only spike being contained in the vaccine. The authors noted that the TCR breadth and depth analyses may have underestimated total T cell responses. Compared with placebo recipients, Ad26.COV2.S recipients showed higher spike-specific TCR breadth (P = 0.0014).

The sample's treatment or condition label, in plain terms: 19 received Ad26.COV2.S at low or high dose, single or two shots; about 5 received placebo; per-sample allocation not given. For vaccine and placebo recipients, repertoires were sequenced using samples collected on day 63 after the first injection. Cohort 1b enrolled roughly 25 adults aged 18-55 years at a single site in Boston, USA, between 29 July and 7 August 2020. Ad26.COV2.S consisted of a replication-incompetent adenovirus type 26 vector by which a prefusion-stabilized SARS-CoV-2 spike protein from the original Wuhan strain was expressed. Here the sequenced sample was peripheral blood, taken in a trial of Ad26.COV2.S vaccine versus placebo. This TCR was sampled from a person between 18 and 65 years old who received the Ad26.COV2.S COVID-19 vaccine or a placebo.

At the DNA level, the sequence is TGCGCCAGCAGCCCTTCAGGGGGCGCTTACTATGGCTACACCTTC. It is translated as CASSPSGGAYYGYTF. This chain joins TRBV5-1 to TRBJ1-2, and 8 junctional nucleotides match TRBD1. The V end gives up 4 bases and the J end 3 bases, leaving 8 bases in the junction not matched to a gene. From the cysteine up to the phenylalanine, the CDR3 has a length of 15 residues. Only the CDR3 DNA stays, 45 bases, in frame from base 1. As encoded in the germline V gene, CDR1 is SGHRS while CDR2 is YFSETQ.